This passage covers 16 T cell receptor beta chains from one sample sequenced in a study of graft-versus-host responses after intestinal transplantation. The assay was immunoSEQ multiplex PCR, and TCRdb's table has in-frame clones only and misses some. The sample lists some 19,000 clones; 35% to 40% were seen once. The sequenced sample was alloreactive CD4+ T cells from a mixed lymphocyte reaction culture, obtained before transplantation. Stated subset: CFSE-low proliferating T cells sorted from roughly 6-day pre-transplant mixed lymphocyte reaction (GvH or HvG direction). The receptors shown here come from a human patient who was an organ donor for intestinal transplantation.

The genes are TRBV6-6 and TRBJ1-2; the D is unclear. Trimming shortened V by 0 bases and J by 8 bases, and 13 bases separated the two germline ends. This CDR3 is 14 amino acids long. Germline CDR1 is MNHNY and CDR2 is SVGAGI (reference sequence). This CDR3 is CASSYSKQVGGYTF. The CDR3 nucleotides read TGTGCCAGCAGTTACTCAAAGCAGGTGGGGGGCTACACCTTC.

The V call is TRBV29-1, the J call TRBJ2-1; 10 nucleotides match TRBD2. Germline CDR1 and CDR2: SQVTM and ANQGSEA. V was clipped by 4 bases and J by 8 bases; unmatched bases: 8. The CDR3 contains 14 residues. CDR3 residues: CSVVSGTSVDEQFF. In nucleotides, the CDR3 is TGCAGCGTTGTTTCAGGGACTAGCGTCGATGAGCAGTTCTTC.

The chain combines TRBV6-1 with TRBJ1-4; D possibly corresponds to TRBD1 (6 bases). The CDR3 totals 14 residues. Germline values: CDR1 MNHNS, CDR2 SASEGT. V lost 2 bases and J lost 7, with 11 bases in between. The CDR3 protein is CASSELQGFEKLFF. The CDR3 DNA reads as TGTGCCAGCAGTGAATTACAGGGATTTGAAAAACTGTTTTTT.

The chain couples TRBV5-1 to TRBJ1-2; D is perhaps TRBD1 (5 bases). Trimming pared 0 bases from V and 3 bases from J, leaving 6 bases between. Germline assignment: CDR1 SGHRS and CDR2 YFSETQ. The CDR3 covers 13 residues. In nucleotides, the CDR3 is TGCGCCAGCAGCTTGGAGGGGTACTATGGCTACACCTTC. It codes for CASSLEGYYGYTF. Full variable domain (rest looked up from reference TRBV5-1 and TRBJ1-2): KAGVTQTPRYLIKTRGQQVTLSCSPISGHRSVSWYQQTPGQGLQFLFEYFSETQRNKGNFPGRFSGRQFSNSRSEMNVSTLELGDSALYLCASSLEGYYGYTFGSGTRLTVV.

The chain recombines TRBV5-1 with TRBJ2-5, with D unresolved. The germline V gene has CDR1 SGHRS and CDR2 YFSETQ. The length of the CDR3 is 15 residues. V lost 0 bases, J lost 5 bases, and 14 bases lay in between. CDR3 sequence (DNA): TGCGCCAGCAGCTTGGTGGGCAGCGCCTGGGAGACCCAGTACTTC. Translation: CASSLVGSAWETQYF.

This clone has only a few counts. The gene calls are TRBV2 and TRBJ2-5; 9 bases align to TRBD1. Germline CDR1 reads SNHLY; CDR2 reads FYNNEI. V lost 5 bases, J lost 4 bases, and 8 bases stayed unmatched. The length of the CDR3 is 15 residues. CDR3 sequence (DNA): TGTGCCAGCAGTAGGGACAGGGTCCCCCCAGAGACCCAGTACTTC. Its translation: CASSRDRVPPETQYF.

The DNA of the CDR3 is TGTGCCAGTAGTAGTGACAGAGGAGCGGCCCAGTACTTC. Its translation is CASSSDRGAAQYF. V gene TRBV19 combines with J gene TRBJ2-5; D is tentatively TRBD1 or TRBD2 (5 bases each). The germline V gene encodes CDR1 LNHDA and CDR2 SQIVND (reference sequence). This CDR3 comprises 13 residues. Trimming removed 4 bases at V and 9 bases at J, with 15 bases between.

V gene TRBV20-1 combines with J gene TRBJ2-7; D is unclear. CDR1 is DFQATT, CDR2 SNEGSKA, per germline (reference sequence). V gave up 0 bases and J gave up 9 bases, with 9 bases separating them. This CDR3 comprises 11 residues. The chain's CDR3 is CSARDGVGQYF. For the CDR3, the DNA is TGCAGTGCTAGAGATGGGGTGGGGCAGTACTTC.

In this sample, this clone is medium-sized. The genes are TRBV2 and TRBJ2-1, with D possibly being TRBD1 or TRBD2 (6 bases each). CDR1 is SNHLY and CDR2 is FYNNEI in the germline V gene. The CDR3 has 14 amino acids. Trimming cost V 7 bases and J 9 bases, with 19 bases left between them. The CDR3 sequence: CASKAEGGSVEQFF. In nucleotides, the CDR3 is TGTGCCAGCAAGGCGGAGGGGGGATCAGTTGAGCAGTTCTTC. The variable domain in full, completed from reference TRBV2 and TRBJ2-1, reads EPEVTQTPSHQVTQMGQEVILRCVPISNHLYFYWYRQILGQKVEFLVSFYNNEISEKSEIFDDQFSVERPDGSNFTLKIRSTKLEDSAMYFCASKAEGGSVEQFFGPGTRLTVL.

The rearrangement joins TRBV11-2 to TRBJ1-1; D unclear. Germline CDR1 is SGHAT and CDR2 is FQNNGV. This CDR3 spans 16 amino acids. V lost 1 base to trimming and J lost 1 base, with 13 bases between them. CDR3 loop: CASSLGLRVANTEAFF. The CDR3 DNA is TGTGCCAGCAGCTTAGGACTGAGGGTAGCGAACACTGAAGCTTTCTTT.

This clone was detected a few times. The chain uses TRBV29-1 and TRBJ2-3, with a tentative D call TRBD2 (5 bases). The CDR3 is 12 amino acids. The germline V and J ends were trimmed by 6 bases and 2 bases, with 9 bases remaining between them. Germline V gene data show CDR1 as SQVTM and CDR2 as ANQGSEA. The CDR3 loop is CSVSGNTDTQYF. The CDR3 nucleotides are TGCAGCGTGAGCGGCAACACAGATACGCAGTATTTT.

This chain joins TRBV5-1 and TRBJ2-3; D gene ambiguous. The CDR3 extends over 12 amino acids. With 1 base removed from V and 4 bases from J, the gap between germline ends came to 4 bases. CDR1 is SGHRS and CDR2 is YFSETQ in the germline V gene. CDR3 sequence: CASSLPPDTQYF. The CDR3, as DNA: TGCGCCAGCAGCTTGCCCCCAGATACGCAGTATTTT.

The rearrangement links TRBV5-1 to TRBJ2-7; the D gene is possibly TRBD2 (6 bases). Germline CDR1 and CDR2: SGHRS and YFSETQ. The CDR3 consists of 15 residues. The ends were cut back, 5 bases at V and 6 bases at J, with 21 bases in the middle. As DNA, the CDR3 is TGCGCCAGCAGTCGCGGGACTCTTCCTCCCCTCGAGCAGTACTTC. It translates to CASSRGTLPPLEQYF.

The V gene is TRBV10-2, the J gene TRBJ2-2; tentatively, D is TRBD2 (6 bases). CDR1 and CDR2 (germline): WSHSY, SAAADI. The CDR3 covers 14 residues. With 1 base removed from V and 3 bases from J, the gap between germline ends came to 6 bases. The CDR3 DNA reads as TGCGCCAGCAGTGAGTGGGACTACACCGGGGAGCTGTTTTTT. Its protein is CASSEWDYTGELFF.

V usage is TRBV2 and J usage is TRBJ2-2; TRBD2 matches 9 bases. The CDR3 totals 15 residues. CDR1 is SNHLY and CDR2 is FYNNEI in the germline V gene. The V gene end was trimmed by 5 bases and the J gene end by 0 bases; junction bases not matched to a gene: 1. The CDR3 reads CASSLAGTNTGELFF. The CDR3 nucleotides read TGTGCCAGCAGTCTAGCGGGAACGAACACCGGGGAGCTGTTTTTT.

The CDR3 is CASSHGTNNYEQYF. CDR3 nucleotides: TGCGCCAGCAGCCACGGGACTAACAACTACGAGCAGTACTTC. The chain combines TRBV5-1 with TRBJ2-7; TRBD2 agrees at 7 bases. J was trimmed by 3 bases and V by 4 bases; bases with no gene match: 7. The CDR3 has 14 residues. Per germline, CDR1 SGHRS and CDR2 YFSETQ.